The TCR beta chain under discussion was sequenced for a study of early stage breast cancer tumors. Study in general: Eight ER+/PR+/HER2- tumors were invasive ductal; four were invasive lobular.

Clones were sequenced by immunoSEQ multiplex PCR, and TCRdb holds only the in-frame ones, with some missing. This sample has 50,000 to 65,000 clones, with just over 90% found just once. The CDR3 extends over 15 amino acids. The V gene end was trimmed by 3 bases and the J gene end by 5 bases; junction bases not matched to a gene: 7. Germline CDR1 is SGDLS and CDR2 is YYNGEE. The sequencing sample was made of blood. The chain joins TRBV9 to TRBJ2-7; TRBD2 agrees at 11 bases. The sequence derives from a person aged 65 to 85 with breast cancer. The CDR3 DNA follows: TGTGCCAGCAGCGGGTCTAGCGGGGGGTTCGACGAGCAGTACTTC. Translated: CASSGSSGGFDEQYF.